The present T cell receptor (beta chain) was sequenced within a study of T-cell memory formation after mild COVID-19. Turning to the study itself: TCR clusters largely stayed donor specific. Study-wide results and limits: Contracting clones from day 15 to 85 had balanced CD4/CD8; later expanders favoured CD4+. Largely, contracting CD4+ clones fell within CM and EM, and contracting CD8+ clones within EMRA.

V gave up 3 bases and J gave up 0 bases, with 7 bases separating them. Germline V gives CDR1 SEHNR, CDR2 FQNEAQ (reference sequence). The CDR3 spans 14 residues. This clonotype has at least ten counts. Its antigen remains unknown. One entry per CDR3 protein results from TCRdb running MiXCR on the 5' RACE reads. In the table there are about 170,000 distinct CDR3 sequences, over 10% of which are singletons. The J gene is TRBJ2-3, the V gene TRBV7-9, with a tentative D call TRBD2 (6 bases). This clonotype was obtained from a man aged 18 to 29 who had mild COVID-19 (a few samples of this study predate the infection). Cell type and time point are not known. Sequencing input: PBMCs or a T cell subset sorted from them (not recorded which). CDR3 loop: CASSLEGSTDTQYF. In nucleotides, the CDR3 is TGTGCCAGCAGCTTGGAGGGGAGCACAGATACGCAGTATTTT.